This T cell receptor beta chain was observed in a study of T-cell memory formation after mild COVID-19. At the level of the study: TCR clusters were mostly donor specific. Study-level results: A balance of CD4 and CD8 characterized clones contracting day 15 to 85, whereas later expanders leaned CD4+. Detection of some responders pre-infection suggested pre-existing cross-reactive memory T cells participated.

The CDR3 length is 15 residues. Trimming left V 0 bases short and J 2 bases short, with 12 bases between. CDR1 and CDR2 from the germline V gene are SGHRS and YFSETQ. MiXCR, applied by TCRdb to the 5' RACE reads, yields one record per CDR3 protein. The sample shows under 550,000 distinct CDR3 sequences, roughly 18% of them seen only once. Turning to this clonotype: The antigen is undetermined.

The source of this sequence is an adult woman who had mild COVID-19 (a few samples of this study predate the infection). Cell type and time point are not known. Specimen: PBMCs or a T cell subset sorted from them (not recorded which). The V and J genes are TRBV5-1 and TRBJ2-7; TRBD1 is a possible D gene (5 bases). The CDR3 is CASSLVSGIPYEQYF. The CDR3 region has the DNA TGCGCCAGCAGCTTGGTTTCAGGGATCCCCTACGAGCAGTACTTC.